The 23 T cell receptor beta chains given below trace back to one sample, sequenced in a study of patients and donors after allogeneic stem cell transplantation. One entry per CDR3 protein results from TCRdb running MiXCR on the RT-PCR reads. The sample has approximately 140,000 distinct CDR3 sequences, 30% to 45% seen once. The sequenced material came from blood, either unsorted or a sorted T cell fraction (not recorded which). The receptors originated from a human donor who was either an allogeneic HSCT recipient or a stem cell or donor lymphocyte infusion donor (not recorded which). It is not recorded whose cells these are; they may come from a transplant donor.

This clonotype was counted many times. The chain links TRBV12-3 or TRBV12-4 to TRBJ1-1; a possible D gene is TRBD1 (5 bases). There are 13 residues in the CDR3. The ends were cut back, 0 bases at V and 11 bases at J, with 13 bases in the middle. The CDR3 reads CASSLARETSAFF. CDR3 in DNA: TGTGCCAGCAGTTTAGCCAGGGAGACGTCGGCTTTCTTT.

This clonotype was counted between two and nine times. The chain couples TRBV20-1 to TRBJ1-4; D remains unclear. Germline CDR1 and CDR2: DFQATT and SNEGSKA (reference sequence). V dropped 0 bases and J dropped 0 bases, with 14 bases sitting between them. This CDR3 is 17 amino acids long. This CDR3 reads CSARDPGETPTNEKLFF. The CDR3 bases are TGCAGTGCTAGAGATCCCGGAGAGACTCCAACTAATGAAAAACTGTTTTTT.

A single count supports this clonotype. The chain joins TRBV20-1 to TRBJ2-7, with 10 bases identical to TRBD1. The germline V gene encodes CDR1 DFQATT and CDR2 SNEGSKA (reference sequence). After removal of 6 bases from V and 5 bases from J, the junction contained 7 bases not matched to a gene. The CDR3 extends over 13 amino acids. CDR3 loop: CSALGTGDHEQYF. CDR3 sequence (DNA): TGCAGTGCACTCGGGACAGGGGACCACGAGCAGTACTTC.

The V gene is TRBV12-3 or TRBV12-4, the J gene TRBJ2-3; 11 bases align to TRBD2. V was pared by 2 bases and J by 1 base, with 8 bases of the junction left unmatched. The CDR3 runs 18 residues. Here the CDR3 DNA reads TGTGCCAGCAGTTTATATAGACTAGCGGGGACCCGCACAGATACGCAGTATTTT. It yields the protein CASSLYRLAGTRTDTQYF.

The chain recombines TRBV5-1 with TRBJ1-5; 7 bases are a match to TRBD1. CDR3 length: 15 amino acids. Per germline, CDR1 SGHRS and CDR2 YFSETQ. Germline trimming cut 4 bases from V and 3 bases from J; bases unmatched to any gene: 7. The CDR3, as DNA: TGCGCCAGCAGCGAGGGACAGCTAGACAATCAGCCCCAGCATTTT. Translation: CASSEGQLDNQPQHF. The full variable domain, its missing parts supplied by reference TRBV5-1 and TRBJ1-5, is KAGVTQTPRYLIKTRGQQVTLSCSPISGHRSVSWYQQTPGQGLQFLFEYFSETQRNKGNFPGRFSGRQFSNSRSEMNVSTLELGDSALYLCASSEGQLDNQPQHFGDGTRLSIL.

This clonotype has more than one count but fewer than ten. This chain links TRBV3-1 with TRBJ1-6; 8 bases line up with TRBD1. This CDR3 has 14 residues. Losses at the gene ends were 3 bases for V and 9 bases for J; bases not matched to a gene: 4. Germline lookup yields CDR1 LGHDT and CDR2 YNNKEL (reference sequence). The CDR3 bases are TGTGCCAGCAGCCAGGGCAGGGGGCCTTCACCCCTCCACTTT. This gives the protein CASSQGRGPSPLHF.

This clonotype was counted between two and nine times. The rearrangement uses TRBV3-1 and TRBJ1-1; TRBD1 might be the D (6 bases). The germline V and J ends were trimmed by 1 base and 11 bases, with 17 bases remaining between them. The germline V gene encodes CDR1 LGHDT and CDR2 YNNKEL (reference sequence). This CDR3 has 14 residues. The chain's CDR3 is CASSQAASGAGAFF. Written as DNA, the CDR3 is TGTGCCAGCAGCCAAGCGGCATCGGGGGCTGGGGCTTTCTTT.

The V call is TRBV29-1, the J call TRBJ1-2; weak D call: TRBD1 (5 bases). The V gene lost 3 bases and the J gene lost 4 bases, with 15 bases spanning the gap. Germline-derived CDR1 and CDR2 are SQVTM and ANQGSEA. CDR3 length: 14 amino acids. CDR3 amino acids: CSVDRRDYSYGYTF. The CDR3 DNA is TGCAGCGTTGACCGCAGGGACTATAGCTATGGCTACACCTTC.

This clonotype was observed a handful of times. This chain joins TRBV3-2 and TRBJ1-1; the D segment call TRBD1 is taken from the table without a DNA check. TRBV3-2 is designated a pseudogene. The CDR3 loop spans 12 amino acids. The CDR3: CASRWGATEAFF. CDR3 DNA sequence: TGTGCCAGCAGATGGGGCGCGACTGAAGCTTTCTTT.

This clonotype was counted a few times. The chain links TRBV20-1 to TRBJ1-2, with D unresolved. Germline V gene data show CDR1 as DFQATT and CDR2 as SNEGSKA (reference sequence). Deletions cut 0 bases from V and 4 bases from J, with 12 bases between. The CDR3 contains 14 residues. The CDR3 loop is CSARDSRRSYGYTF. CDR3 sequence (DNA): TGCAGTGCTAGAGATTCCCGCAGGAGCTATGGCTACACCTTC.

This clonotype came up a few times. The chain joins TRBV4-2 to TRBJ1-2; TRBD1 is a possible D gene (5 bases). The ends were cut back, 1 base at V and 8 bases at J, with 14 bases in the middle. The germline V gene encodes CDR1 LGHNA and CDR2 YNFKEQ. The CDR3 loop spans 14 amino acids. CDR3 DNA: TGTGCCAGCAGCCAAGTTTTAGGGGCGGAGGGCTACACCTTC. It is translated as CASSQVLGAEGYTF.

This clonotype showed up just a few times. The chain uses TRBV5-1 and TRBJ2-2; TRBD2 matches 9 bases. Germline trimming cut 0 bases from V and 2 bases from J; bases unmatched to any gene: 8. This CDR3 region has 18 residues. The germline V gene has CDR1 SGHRS and CDR2 YFSETQ. CDR3 amino acids: CASSLGLAGPPNTGELFF. Here the CDR3 DNA reads TGCGCCAGCAGCTTGGGTCTAGCGGGACCTCCTAACACCGGGGAGCTGTTTTTT.

This clonotype was recorded a few times. The rearrangement joins TRBV28 to TRBJ1-3, with TRBD1 as a possible D gene (6 bases). This CDR3 spans 16 amino acids. Trimming cost V 5 bases and J 2 bases, with 16 bases left between them. Germline CDR1 MDHEN, CDR2 SYDVKM. Here the CDR3 reads CASSTVAQGPGNTIYF. CDR3 DNA: TGTGCCAGCAGTACCGTCGCACAGGGACCTGGAAACACCATATATTTT.

In regard to this clonotype: The junction differs from germline at one of its ends, possibly a read error. V is TRBV12-3 or TRBV12-4 and J is TRBJ2-4; TRBD2 matches at 7 bases. CDR3 length: 11 amino acids. CDR3 protein: CASSLGLAVHF. In DNA form, the CDR3 reads TGTGCCAGCAGTTTAGGCCTAGCGGTTCACTTC.

This clonotype showed up just a few times. V gene TRBV6-5 combines with J gene TRBJ1-6; no clear D. The germline V gene encodes CDR1 MNHEY and CDR2 SVGAGI. The CDR3 is made up of 15 amino acids. V was pared by 1 base and J by 0 bases, with 4 bases between. The CDR3 region is CASSYFGSYNSPLHF. The CDR3 region has the DNA TGTGCCAGCAGTTACTTCGGCTCCTATAATTCACCCCTCCACTTT.

The chain is built from TRBV29-1 and TRBJ2-1, with 13 positions matching TRBD2. Germline V gene data show CDR1 as SQVTM and CDR2 as ANQGSEA. This CDR3 comprises 12 residues. With V trimmed by 6 bases and J by 9 bases, 2 bases remained unmatched. As DNA, the CDR3 is TGCAGCGTGGGGACTAGCGGGGCTGAGCAGTTCTTC. Encoded protein: CSVGTSGAEQFF.

V is TRBV28 and J is TRBJ1-1, with D unresolved. CDR3 length: 12 amino acids. V was trimmed by 6 bases and J by 5 bases, leaving 10 bases between them. The germline V gene has CDR1 MDHEN and CDR2 SYDVKM. The CDR3 spells CASSSGVTEAFF. The CDR3 DNA is TGTGCCAGCAGCTCCGGGGTAACTGAAGCTTTCTTT.

The genes are TRBV27 and TRBJ2-4; D not resolved. V lost 5 bases and J 4 bases, leaving 18 bases between the germline ends. Germline CDR1 reads MNHEY; CDR2 reads SMNVEV (reference sequence). The CDR3 totals 16 residues. CDR3 loop: CASSTWTPKSKNIQYF. In DNA form, the CDR3 reads TGTGCCAGCAGTACTTGGACGCCGAAATCAAAAAACATTCAGTACTTC.

This clonotype occurred a few times. The rearrangement links TRBV5-1 to TRBJ1-2; D remains unclear. The ends were cut back, 5 bases at V and 0 bases at J, with 8 bases in the middle. CDR3 length equals 13 residues. Germline values: CDR1 SGHRS, CDR2 YFSETQ. CDR3: CASRLSANYGYTF. The CDR3 nucleotides are TGCGCCAGCAGGCTTTCCGCTAACTATGGCTACACCTTC. The full variable domain, completed using reference TRBV5-1 and TRBJ1-2, is KAGVTQTPRYLIKTRGQQVTLSCSPISGHRSVSWYQQTPGQGLQFLFEYFSETQRNKGNFPGRFSGRQFSNSRSEMNVSTLELGDSALYLCASRLSANYGYTFGSGTRLTVV.

The J gene is TRBJ2-5, the V gene TRBV7-9, with 8 bases lining up with TRBD2. Germline-derived CDR1 and CDR2 are SEHNR and FQNEAQ (reference sequence). The CDR3 covers 13 residues. V shed 10 bases, J shed 5 bases, and the junction held 9 bases outside the gene matches. The CDR3 DNA is TGTGCCACTCACAGAGAGCGGGGGGAGACCCAGTACTTC. Protein sequence: CATHRERGETQYF.

This clonotype was found a few times. The chain recombines TRBV29-1 with TRBJ2-5, with a tentative D call TRBD2 (5 bases). The CDR3 has 15 amino acids. The V and J ends lost 4 bases and 1 base respectively, with 16 bases between them. CDR1 SQVTM and CDR2 ANQGSEA come from the germline V gene. Here the CDR3 reads CSVGEPALSQETQYF. CDR3 in DNA: TGCAGCGTTGGGGAGCCCGCCTTAAGCCAAGAGACCCAGTACTTC.

This clonotype is a singleton in its sample. This sequence joins TRBV5-1 and TRBJ2-3; D call uncertain. Trimming removed 4 bases at V and 1 base at J, with 7 bases between. This CDR3 region has 13 residues. In germline, CDR1 is SGHRS, CDR2 YFSETQ. CDR3 nucleotides: TGCGCCAGCAGCCCAGAGGGCACAGATACGCAGTATTTT. As protein: CASSPEGTDTQYF. Complete variable domain (other parts from reference TRBV5-1 and TRBJ2-3): KAGVTQTPRYLIKTRGQQVTLSCSPISGHRSVSWYQQTPGQGLQFLFEYFSETQRNKGNFPGRFSGRQFSNSRSEMNVSTLELGDSALYLCASSPEGTDTQYFGPGTRLTVL.

This clonotype was observed once. The V gene is TRBV4-3, the J gene TRBJ2-2; D is unresolved. Germline V gene lookup returns CDR1 LGHNA and CDR2 YSLEER. V was cut by 4 bases and J by 4 bases, with 13 bases left in between. The length of the CDR3 is 15 residues. The CDR3 coding sequence is TGCGCCAGCAGCCCCTCCCCCGGGTTCACCGGGGAGCTGTTTTTT. Residues: CASSPSPGFTGELFF.